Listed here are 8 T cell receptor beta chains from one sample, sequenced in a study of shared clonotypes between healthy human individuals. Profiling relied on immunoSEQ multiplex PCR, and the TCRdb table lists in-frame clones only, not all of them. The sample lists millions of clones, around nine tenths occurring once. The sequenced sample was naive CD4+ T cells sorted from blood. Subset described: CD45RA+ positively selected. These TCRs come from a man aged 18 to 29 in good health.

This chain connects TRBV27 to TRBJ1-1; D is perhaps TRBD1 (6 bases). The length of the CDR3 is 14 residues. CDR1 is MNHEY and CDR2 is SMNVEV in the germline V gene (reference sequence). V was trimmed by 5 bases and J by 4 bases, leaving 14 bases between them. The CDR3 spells CASSPLGTFTEAFF. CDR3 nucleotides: TGTGCCAGCAGTCCACTAGGGACATTCACTGAAGCTTTCTTT.

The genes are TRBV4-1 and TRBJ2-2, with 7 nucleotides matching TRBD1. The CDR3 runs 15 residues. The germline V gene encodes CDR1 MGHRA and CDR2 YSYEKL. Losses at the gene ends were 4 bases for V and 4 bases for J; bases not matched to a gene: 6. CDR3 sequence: CASSLDDRATGELFF. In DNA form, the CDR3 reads TGCGCCAGCAGCCTCGATGACAGGGCCACCGGGGAGCTGTTTTTT.

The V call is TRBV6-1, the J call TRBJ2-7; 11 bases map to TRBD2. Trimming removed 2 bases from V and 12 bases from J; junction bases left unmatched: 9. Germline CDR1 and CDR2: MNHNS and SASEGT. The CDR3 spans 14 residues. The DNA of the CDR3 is TGTGCCAGCAGTGAAAAGTCTAGCGGGGGGTCCGCGTACTTC. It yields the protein CASSEKSSGGSAYF.

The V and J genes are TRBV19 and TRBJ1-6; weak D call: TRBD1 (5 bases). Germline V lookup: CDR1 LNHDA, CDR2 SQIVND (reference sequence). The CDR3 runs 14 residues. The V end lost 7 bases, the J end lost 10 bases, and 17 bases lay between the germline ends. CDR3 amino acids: CASNRDPGRSPLHF. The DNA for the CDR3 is TGTGCCAGTAACCGGGACCCCGGACGGTCACCCCTCCACTTT.

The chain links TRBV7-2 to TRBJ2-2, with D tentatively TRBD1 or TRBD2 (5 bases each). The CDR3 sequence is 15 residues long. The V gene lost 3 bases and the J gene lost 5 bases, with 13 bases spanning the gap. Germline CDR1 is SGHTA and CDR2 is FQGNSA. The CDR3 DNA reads TGTGCCAGCAGCTTCTCCGGGACCCTAACCGGGGAGCTGTTTTTT. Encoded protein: CASSFSGTLTGELFF.

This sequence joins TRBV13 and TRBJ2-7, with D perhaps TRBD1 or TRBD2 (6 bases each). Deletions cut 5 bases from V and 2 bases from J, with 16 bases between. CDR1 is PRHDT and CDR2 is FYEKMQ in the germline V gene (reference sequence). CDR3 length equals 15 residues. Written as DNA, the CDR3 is TGTGCCAGCAGCCCCCGAGCAGGGGAGGCCTACGAGCAGTACTTC. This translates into CASSPRAGEAYEQYF. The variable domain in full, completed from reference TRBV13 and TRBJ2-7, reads AAGVIQSPRHLIKEKRETATLKCYPIPRHDTVYWYQQGPGQDPQFLISFYEKMQSDKGSIPDRFSAQQFSDYHSELNMSSLELGDSALYFCASSPRAGEAYEQYFGPGTRLTVT.

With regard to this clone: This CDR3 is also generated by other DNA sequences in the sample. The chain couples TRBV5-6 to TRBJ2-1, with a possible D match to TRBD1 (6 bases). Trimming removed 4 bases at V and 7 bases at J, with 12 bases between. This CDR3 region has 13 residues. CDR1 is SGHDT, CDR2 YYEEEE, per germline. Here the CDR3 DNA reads TGTGCCAGCAGCCTGGGGGCCGGAAATGAGCAGTTCTTC. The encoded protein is CASSLGAGNEQFF.

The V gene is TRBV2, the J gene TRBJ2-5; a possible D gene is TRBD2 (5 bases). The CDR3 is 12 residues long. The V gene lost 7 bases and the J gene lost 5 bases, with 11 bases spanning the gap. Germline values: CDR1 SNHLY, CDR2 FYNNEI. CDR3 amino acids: CASTTGLETQYF. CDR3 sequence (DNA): TGTGCCAGCACCACGGGATTGGAGACCCAGTACTTC.